This TCR beta chain derives from a study of blood T cell repertoires in COVID-19. Study-wide context: Spain, Italy and the United States supplied samples that represented acute and convalescent COVID-19. The cDNA or gDNA used as material had been derived from T cells, B-cell-depleted T cells, or PBMCs.

Original handling: The authors estimated nucleated cell counts from reference gene primer amplification. Using immunoSEQ multiplex PCR, the repertoire was profiled, and TCRdb retains in-frame clones only, with some absent. V, J and clone size derive from that table, while D and trimming were established from the DNA sequence. The repertoire holds 410,000 or so clones, 89% seen once, with approximately 1.5% in the top ten. Followed over time, Seattle patients had been enrolled while infection was active. Trimming pared 6 bases from V and 5 bases from J, leaving 10 bases between. This CDR3 is built from 13 residues.

The rearrangement uses TRBV12-3 or TRBV12-4 and TRBJ1-4; the D is unclear. Material for sequencing was peripheral blood. This receptor was taken from a woman in her thirties or forties with COVID-19, enrolled during active disease. The CDR3 sequence: CASSAQVNEKLFF. CDR3 nucleotides: TGTGCCAGCAGCGCCCAGGTGAATGAAAAACTGTTTTTT.